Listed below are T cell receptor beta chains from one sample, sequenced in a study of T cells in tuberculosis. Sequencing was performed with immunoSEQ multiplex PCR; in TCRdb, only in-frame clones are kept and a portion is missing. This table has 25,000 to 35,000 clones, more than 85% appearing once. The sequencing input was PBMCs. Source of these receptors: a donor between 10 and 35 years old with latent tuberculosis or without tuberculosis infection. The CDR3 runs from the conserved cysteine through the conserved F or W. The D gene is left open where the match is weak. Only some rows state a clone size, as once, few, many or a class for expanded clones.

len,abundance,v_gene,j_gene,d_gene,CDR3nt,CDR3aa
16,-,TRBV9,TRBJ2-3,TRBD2,TGTGCCAGCAGCGGTAGCGGGGGAGGCCCCAGGAATACGCAGTATTTT,CASSGSGGGPRNTQYF
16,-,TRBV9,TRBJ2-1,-,TGTGCCAGCAGCGGGTTCGACTCCGGCCGCTACAATGAGCAGTTCTTC,CASSGFDSGRYNEQFF
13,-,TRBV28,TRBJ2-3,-,TGTGCCAGCAGTCACGACTGGCTCGATACGCAGTATTTT,CASSHDWLDTQYF
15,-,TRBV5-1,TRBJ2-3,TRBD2,TGCGCCAGCAGCTTGGTACTAGCGGGTAGTCGTACGCAGTATTTT,CASSLVLAGSRTQYF
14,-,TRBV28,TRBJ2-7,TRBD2,TGTGCCAGCAGTTCCCCCTCGACTAGCGGCGAGCAGTACTTC,CASSSPSTSGEQYF
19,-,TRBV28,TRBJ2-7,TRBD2,TGTGCCAGCAGTTACAAGGGACGGACTAGCGGGAGGTCAGTGAACGAGCAGTACTTC,CASSYKGRTSGRSVNEQYF
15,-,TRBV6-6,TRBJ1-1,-,TGTGCCAGCAGTTACTCGAGGCAGGGCCATACTGAAGCTTTCTTT,CASSYSRQGHTEAFF
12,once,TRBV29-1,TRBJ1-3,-,TGCAGCGTTCGGCAGGGCGGAAACACCATATATTTT,CSVRQGGNTIYF
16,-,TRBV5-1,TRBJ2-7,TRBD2,TGCGCCAGCAGCTCCCATAGCGGGGCAAGCTCCTACGAGCAGTACTTC,CASSSHSGASSYEQYF
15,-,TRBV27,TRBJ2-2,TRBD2,TGTGCCAGCAGTTCACTAGCGGGAGGGCCGGGGGAGCTGTTTTTT,CASSSLAGGPGELFF
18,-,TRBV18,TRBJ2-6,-,TGTGCCAGCTCACCACTCCAGGGAAGGTCTTTTGGGGCCAACGTCCTGACTTTC,CASSPLQGRSFGANVLTF
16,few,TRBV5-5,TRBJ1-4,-,TGTGCCAGCACCCCCATGTTAAGGAGCCTTAATGAAAAACTGTTTTTT,CASTPMLRSLNEKLFF
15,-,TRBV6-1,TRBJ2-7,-,TGTGCCAGCAGAGACAGACAGGCCTCCCTCTACGAGCAGTACTTC,CASRDRQASLYEQYF
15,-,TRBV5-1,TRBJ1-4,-,TGCGCCAGCAGTTACCTAGGGGCAACTAATGAAAAACTGTTTTTT,CASSYLGATNEKLFF
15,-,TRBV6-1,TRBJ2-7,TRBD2,TGTGCCAGCAGTGCCGCACCGGGACTAGCCTACGAGCAGTACTTC,CASSAAPGLAYEQYF
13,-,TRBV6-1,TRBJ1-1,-,TGTGCCAGCAGCGAGTGGACAGCTAATGAAGCTTTCTTT,CASSEWTANEAFF
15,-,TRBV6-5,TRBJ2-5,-,TGTGCCAGCAGTTACTCGCAGGGAATGGGAGAGACCCAGTACTTC,CASSYSQGMGETQYF
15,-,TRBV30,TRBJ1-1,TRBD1,TGTGCCTGGGTTCGGACAGGGAGGATGAACACTGAAGCTTTCTTT,CAWVRTGRMNTEAFF
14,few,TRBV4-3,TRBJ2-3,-,TGCGCCAGCAGCCAGCGGGGCAGCTCAGATACGCAGTATTTT,CASSQRGSSDTQYF
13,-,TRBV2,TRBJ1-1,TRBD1,TGTGCCAGCAAAGAAGGGGGCGAGACTGAAGCTTTCTTT,CASKEGGETEAFF
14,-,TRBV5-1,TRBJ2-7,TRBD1,TGCGCCAGCAGCTTGGCAACAGGGGGCTACGAGCAGTACTTC,CASSLATGGYEQYF
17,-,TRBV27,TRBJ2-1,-,TGTGCCAGCAGTTTAAGGAGAACAGGGTCACCGAACAATGAGCAGTTCTTC,CASSLRRTGSPNNEQFF
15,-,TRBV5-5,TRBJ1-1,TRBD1,TGTGCCAGCAGCTTGGCCCCGGGACAGGGCACTGAAGCTTTCTTT,CASSLAPGQGTEAFF
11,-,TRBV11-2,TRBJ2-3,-,TGTGCCACGGTAAACCGGGATACGCAGTATTTT,CATVNRDTQYF
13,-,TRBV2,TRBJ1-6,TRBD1,TGTGCCAGCGCCGGACAGGGCGGTTCACCCCTCCACTTT,CASAGQGGSPLHF
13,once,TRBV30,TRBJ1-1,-,TGTGCCTGGAGTGTAGCTGCGGGTTCTGAAGCTTTCTTT,CAWSVAAGSEAFF
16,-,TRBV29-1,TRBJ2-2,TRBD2,TGCAGCCACAGGGTTCTAGCGGGAGGCAACACCGGGGAGCTGTTTTTT,CSHRVLAGGNTGELFF
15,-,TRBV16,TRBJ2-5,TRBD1,TGTGCCAGCAGCCAACGGGACAGGGGGCAAGAGACCCAGTACTTC,CASSQRDRGQETQYF
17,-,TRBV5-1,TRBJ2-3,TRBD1,TGCGCCAGCAGCTTTGGCCGGGACAGGGTGCCTACAGATACGCAGTATTTT,CASSFGRDRVPTDTQYF
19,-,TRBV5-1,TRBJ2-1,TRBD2,TGCGCCAGCAGCAGGGGGACTAGCGGGAATAACGTCGAATACAATGAGCAGTTCTTC,CASSRGTSGNNVEYNEQFF
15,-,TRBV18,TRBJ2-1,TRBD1,TGTGCCAGCTCACCGCCCGAGGGACAGGGGTATGAGCAGTTCTTC,CASSPPEGQGYEQFF
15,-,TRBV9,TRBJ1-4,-,TGTGCCAGCAGCGTAGATCTGGCAGGGAATGAAAAACTGTTTTTT,CASSVDLAGNEKLFF
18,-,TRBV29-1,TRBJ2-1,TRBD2,TGCAGCGTTGAAGACCCCGGACTAGCGGGAGTTATGAACTATGAGCAGTTCTTC,CSVEDPGLAGVMNYEQFF
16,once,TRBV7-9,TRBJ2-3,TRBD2,TGTGCCAGCAGCTTGGGGACTAGCTTAAGCACAGATACGCAGTATTTT,CASSLGTSLSTDTQYF
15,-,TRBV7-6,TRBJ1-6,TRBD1,TGTGCCAGCAGCTCATGGACAGGGGGCTTATCACCCCTCCACTTT,CASSSWTGGLSPLHF
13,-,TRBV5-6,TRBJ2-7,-,TGTGCCAGCAGCTCCCCGGGGTCCTACGAGCAGTACTTC,CASSSPGSYEQYF
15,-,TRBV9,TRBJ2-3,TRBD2,TGTGCCAGCAGCGTACTAGCGGGAGGTACAGATACGCAGTATTTT,CASSVLAGGTDTQYF
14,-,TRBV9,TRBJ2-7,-,TGTGCCAGCAGCTTAACAGGGTACTCCTACGAGCAGTACTTC,CASSLTGYSYEQYF
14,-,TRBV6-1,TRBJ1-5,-,TGTGCCAGCAGTGAAGCATGGGGGGATCAGCCCCAGCATTTT,CASSEAWGDQPQHF
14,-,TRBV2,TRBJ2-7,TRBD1,TGTGCCAGCAGTGGACAGGGGAAAACCTACGAGCAGTACTTC,CASSGQGKTYEQYF
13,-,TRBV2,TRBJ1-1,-,TGTGCCAGCCTACGGGGCAGGGGCGCTGAAGCTTTCTTT,CASLRGRGAEAFF
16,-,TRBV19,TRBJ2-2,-,TGTGCCAGTAGTATAGCCTACAGGGACAACACCGGGGAGCTGTTTTTT,CASSIAYRDNTGELFF
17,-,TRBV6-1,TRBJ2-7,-,TGTGCCAGCAGTGAAGCGAACCCCAGGGTGAACTCCTACGAGCAGTACTTC,CASSEANPRVNSYEQYF
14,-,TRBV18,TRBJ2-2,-,TGTGCCAGCTCACCAAATTCAGAAACCGGGGAGCTGTTTTTT,CASSPNSETGELFF
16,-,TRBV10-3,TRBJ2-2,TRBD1,TGTGCCATCAGTTCCCACGGACAGGGGTACACCGGGGAGCTGTTTTTT,CAISSHGQGYTGELFF
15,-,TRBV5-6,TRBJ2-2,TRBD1,TGTGCCAGCAGCATAGGGGACAGGGAAGCCGGGGAGCTGTTTTTT,CASSIGDREAGELFF
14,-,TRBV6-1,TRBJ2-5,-,TGTGCCAGCTGGTTGGGCGGGCCTCAAGAGACCCAGTACTTC,CASWLGGPQETQYF
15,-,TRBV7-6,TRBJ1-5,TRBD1,TGTGCCAGCAGCCCTGGGACAGGGGGCGGTCAGCCCCAGCATTTT,CASSPGTGGGQPQHF
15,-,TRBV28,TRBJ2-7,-,TGTGCCAGCAGTCCTAGGGACACTGCCTATTTCGGGCAGTACTTC,CASSPRDTAYFGQYF
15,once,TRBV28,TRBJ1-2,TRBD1,TGTGCCAGCAGTCCGACTGGAACAGGGGTCTATGGCTACACCTTC,CASSPTGTGVYGYTF
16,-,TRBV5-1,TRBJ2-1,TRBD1,TGCGCCAGCAGCTTGGAGGGACAGGGGGCATTGAATGAGCAGTTCTTC,CASSLEGQGALNEQFF
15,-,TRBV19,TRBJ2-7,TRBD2,TGTGCCAGTAGTACCCTAGCGGGGCGCTCCTACGAGCAGTACTTC,CASSTLAGRSYEQYF
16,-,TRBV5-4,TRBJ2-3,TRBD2,TGTGCCAGCAGCTCCGGGGGGGTCATCTCCACAGATACGCAGTATTTT,CASSSGGVISTDTQYF
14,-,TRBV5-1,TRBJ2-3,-,TGCGCCAGCAGCCGAGATCACCAAGTAGATACGCAGTATTTT,CASSRDHQVDTQYF
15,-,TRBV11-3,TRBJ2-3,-,TGTGCCAGCAGCTTAGTCAGGGGTAGCACAGATACGCAGTATTTT,CASSLVRGSTDTQYF
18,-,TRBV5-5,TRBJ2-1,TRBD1,TGTGCCAGCAGCTCGCCCCGGGGACAGGCGACATCCTACAATGAGCAGTTCTTC,CASSSPRGQATSYNEQFF
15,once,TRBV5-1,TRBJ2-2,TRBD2,TGCGCCAGCAGCTTGGGGCCTAGCGGGGCCGGGGAGCTGTTTTTT,CASSLGPSGAGELFF